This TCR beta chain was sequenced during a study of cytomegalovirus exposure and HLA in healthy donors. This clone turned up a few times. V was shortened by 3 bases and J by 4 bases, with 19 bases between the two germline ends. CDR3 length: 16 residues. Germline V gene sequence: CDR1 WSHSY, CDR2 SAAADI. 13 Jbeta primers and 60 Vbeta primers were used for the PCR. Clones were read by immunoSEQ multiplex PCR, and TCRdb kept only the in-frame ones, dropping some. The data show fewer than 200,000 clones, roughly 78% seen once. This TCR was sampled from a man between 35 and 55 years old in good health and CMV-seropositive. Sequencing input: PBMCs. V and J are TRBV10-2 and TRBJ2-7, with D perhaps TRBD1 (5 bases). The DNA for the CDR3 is TGCGCCAGCAGTGATGCAGGGTCACTCCACGATTACGAGCAGTACTTC. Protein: CASSDAGSLHDYEQYF.